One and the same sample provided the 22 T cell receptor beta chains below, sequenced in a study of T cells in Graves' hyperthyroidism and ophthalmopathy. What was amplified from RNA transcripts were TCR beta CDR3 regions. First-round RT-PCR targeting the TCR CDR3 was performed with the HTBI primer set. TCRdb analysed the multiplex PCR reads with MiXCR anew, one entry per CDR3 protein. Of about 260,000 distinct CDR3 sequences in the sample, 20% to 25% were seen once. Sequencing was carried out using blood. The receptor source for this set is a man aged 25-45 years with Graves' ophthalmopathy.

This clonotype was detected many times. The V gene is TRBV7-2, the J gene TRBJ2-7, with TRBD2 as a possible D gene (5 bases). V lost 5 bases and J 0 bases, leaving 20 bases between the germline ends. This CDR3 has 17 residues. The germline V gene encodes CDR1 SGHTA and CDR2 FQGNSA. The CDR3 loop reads CASSPYPPADGSYEQYF. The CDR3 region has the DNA TGTGCCAGCAGCCCCTACCCCCCAGCGGACGGCTCCTACGAGCAGTACTTC.

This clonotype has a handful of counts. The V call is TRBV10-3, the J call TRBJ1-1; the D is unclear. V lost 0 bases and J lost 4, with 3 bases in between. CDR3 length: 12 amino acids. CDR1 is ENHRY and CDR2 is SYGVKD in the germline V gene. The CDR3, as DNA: TGTGCCATCAGTGAGTCATCCACTGAAGCTTTCTTT. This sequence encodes CAISESSTEAFF.

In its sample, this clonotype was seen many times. CDR3 in amino acids: CASRPDRGSNQPQHF. CDR3 nucleotide sequence: TGTGCCAGCAGACCCGACAGGGGCAGCAATCAGCCCCAGCATTTT. V usage is TRBV6-1 and J usage is TRBJ1-5, with 8 bases that match TRBD1. The length of the CDR3 is 15 residues. Germline V gene sequence: CDR1 MNHNS, CDR2 SASEGT. The trim removed 6 bases at V and 1 base at J, leaving 5 bases unmatched.

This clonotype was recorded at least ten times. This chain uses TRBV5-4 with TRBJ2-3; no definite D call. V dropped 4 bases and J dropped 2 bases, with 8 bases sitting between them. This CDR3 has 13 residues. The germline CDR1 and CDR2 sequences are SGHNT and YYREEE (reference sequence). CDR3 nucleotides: TGTGCCAGCAGCCTATGGGTCACAGATACGCAGTATTTT. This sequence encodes CASSLWVTDTQYF.

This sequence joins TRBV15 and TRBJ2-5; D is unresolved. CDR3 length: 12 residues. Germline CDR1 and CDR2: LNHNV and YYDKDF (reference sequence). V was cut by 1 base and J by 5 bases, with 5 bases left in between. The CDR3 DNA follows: TGTGCCACCAGCAGAGGCACGGAGACCCAGTACTTC. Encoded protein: CATSRGTETQYF. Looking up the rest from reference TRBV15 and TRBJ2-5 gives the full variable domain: DAMVIQNPRYQVTQFGKPVTLSCSQTLNHNVMYWYQQKSSQAPKLLFHYYDKDFNNEADTPDNFQSRRPNTSFCFLDIRSPGLGDTAMYLCATSRGTETQYFGPGTRLLVL.

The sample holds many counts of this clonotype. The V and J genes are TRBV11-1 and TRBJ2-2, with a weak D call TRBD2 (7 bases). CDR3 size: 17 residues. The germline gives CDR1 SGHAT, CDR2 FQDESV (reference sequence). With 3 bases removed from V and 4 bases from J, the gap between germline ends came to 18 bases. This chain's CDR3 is CASSFGGGSDGTGELFF. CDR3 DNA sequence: TGTGCCAGCAGCTTTGGGGGCGGGAGCGATGGCACCGGGGAGCTGTTTTTT.

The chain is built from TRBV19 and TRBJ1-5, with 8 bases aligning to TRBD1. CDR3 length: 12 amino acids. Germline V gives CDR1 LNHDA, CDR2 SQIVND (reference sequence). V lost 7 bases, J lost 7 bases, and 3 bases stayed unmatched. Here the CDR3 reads CASTDRAQPQHF. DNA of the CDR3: TGTGCCAGTACGGACAGGGCCCAGCCCCAGCATTTT.

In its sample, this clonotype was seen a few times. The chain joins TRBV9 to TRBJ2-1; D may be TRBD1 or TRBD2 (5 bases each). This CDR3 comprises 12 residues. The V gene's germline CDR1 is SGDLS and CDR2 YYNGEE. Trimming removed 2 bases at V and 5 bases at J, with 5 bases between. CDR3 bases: TGTGCCAGCAGCGTGGGGGACAATGAGCAGTTCTTC. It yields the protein CASSVGDNEQFF.

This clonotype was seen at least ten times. The CDR3 protein is CASSARLAEIQETQYF. CDR3 in DNA: TGTGCCAGCAGCGCCCGACTAGCGGAGATCCAAGAGACCCAGTACTTC. V and J are TRBV7-9 and TRBJ2-5; 9 bases fit TRBD2. CDR3 length: 16 amino acids. V lost 5 bases, J lost 1 base, and 8 bases stayed unmatched. Germline-derived CDR1 and CDR2 are SEHNR and FQNEAQ (reference sequence). Full variable domain (remainder filled in from reference TRBV7-9 and TRBJ2-5): DTGVSQNPRHKITKRGQNVTFRCDPISEHNRLYWYRQTLGQGPEFLTYFQNEAQLEKSRLLSDRFSAERPKGSFSTLEIQRTEQGDSAMYLCASSARLAEIQETQYFGPGTRLLVL.

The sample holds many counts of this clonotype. The CDR3 region has the DNA TGCAGTGCTGGTGGGGACCATCCGCTCAATGAGCAGTTCTTC. It is translated as CSAGGDHPLNEQFF. The rearrangement links TRBV20-1 to TRBJ2-1, with D possibly called TRBD1 or TRBD2 (5 bases each). There are 14 residues in the CDR3. V was clipped by 5 bases and J by 6 bases, with 17 bases between them. CDR1 is DFQATT, CDR2 SNEGSKA, per germline (reference sequence).

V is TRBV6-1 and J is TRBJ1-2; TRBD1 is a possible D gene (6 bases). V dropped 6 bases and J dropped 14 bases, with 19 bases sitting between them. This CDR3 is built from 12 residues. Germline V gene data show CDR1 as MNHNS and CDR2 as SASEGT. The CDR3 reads CASRLQTGLNTF. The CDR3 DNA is TGTGCCAGCAGACTGCAAACAGGGTTGAATACCTTC.

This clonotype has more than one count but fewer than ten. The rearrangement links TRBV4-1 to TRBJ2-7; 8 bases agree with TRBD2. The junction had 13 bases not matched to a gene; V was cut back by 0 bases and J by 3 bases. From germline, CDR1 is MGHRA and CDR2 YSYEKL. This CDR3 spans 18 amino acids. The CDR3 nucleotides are TGCGCCAGCAGCCAAGATCGGGGAGCGGGAGAAGGTATCTACGAGCAGTACTTC. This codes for CASSQDRGAGEGIYEQYF.

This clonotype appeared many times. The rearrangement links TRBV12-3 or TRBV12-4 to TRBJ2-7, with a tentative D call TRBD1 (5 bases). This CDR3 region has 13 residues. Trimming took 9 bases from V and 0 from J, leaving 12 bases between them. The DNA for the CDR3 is TGTGCCAGTCAGGGTTGGACCTCCTACGAGCAGTACTTC. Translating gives CASQGWTSYEQYF.

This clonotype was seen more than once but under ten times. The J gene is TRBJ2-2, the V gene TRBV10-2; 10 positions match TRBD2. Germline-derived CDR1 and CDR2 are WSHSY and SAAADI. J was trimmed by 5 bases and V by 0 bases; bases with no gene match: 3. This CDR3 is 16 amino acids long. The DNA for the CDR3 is TGCGCCAGCAGTGAGTCGGGGACTAGCGATACCGGGGAGCTGTTTTTT. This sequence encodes CASSESGTSDTGELFF.

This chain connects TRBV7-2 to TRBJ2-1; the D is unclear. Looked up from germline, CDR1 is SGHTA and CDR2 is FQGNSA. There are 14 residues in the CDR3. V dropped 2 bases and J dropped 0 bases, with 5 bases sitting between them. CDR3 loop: CASSLYRSYNEQFF. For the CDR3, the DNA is TGTGCCAGCAGCTTATATCGCTCCTACAATGAGCAGTTCTTC.

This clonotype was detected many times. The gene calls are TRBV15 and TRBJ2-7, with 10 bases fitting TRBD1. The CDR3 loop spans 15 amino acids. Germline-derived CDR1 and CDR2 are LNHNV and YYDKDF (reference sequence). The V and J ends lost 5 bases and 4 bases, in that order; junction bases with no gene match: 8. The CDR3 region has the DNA TGTGCCACCAGCCCTCTGAGACAGGGGGCGTACGAGCAGTACTTC. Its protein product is CATSPLRQGAYEQYF.

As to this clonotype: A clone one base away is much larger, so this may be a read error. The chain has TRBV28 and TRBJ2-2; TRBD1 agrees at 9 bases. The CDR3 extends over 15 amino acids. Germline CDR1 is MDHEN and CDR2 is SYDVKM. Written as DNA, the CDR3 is TGTGCCAGCAGTTTACCCGGGACAGGGTCCGGGGAGCTGCTTTTT. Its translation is CASSLPGTGSGELLF.

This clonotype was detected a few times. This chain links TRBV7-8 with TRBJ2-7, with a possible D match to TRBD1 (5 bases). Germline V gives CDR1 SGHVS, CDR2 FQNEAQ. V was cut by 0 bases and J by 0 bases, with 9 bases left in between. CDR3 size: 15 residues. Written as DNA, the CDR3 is TGTGCCAGCAGCTTAGCGCTACAGGACTCCTACGAGCAGTACTTC. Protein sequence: CASSLALQDSYEQYF.

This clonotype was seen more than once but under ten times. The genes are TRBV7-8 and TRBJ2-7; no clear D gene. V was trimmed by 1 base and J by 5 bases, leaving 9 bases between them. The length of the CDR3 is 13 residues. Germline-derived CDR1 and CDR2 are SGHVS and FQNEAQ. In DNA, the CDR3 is TGTGCCAGCAGCTTAGATTTTGTGAACGAGCAGTACTTC. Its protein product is CASSLDFVNEQYF.

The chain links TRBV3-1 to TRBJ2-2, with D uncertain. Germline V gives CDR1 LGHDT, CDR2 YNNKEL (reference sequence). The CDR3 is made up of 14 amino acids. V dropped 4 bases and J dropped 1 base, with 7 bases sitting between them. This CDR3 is CASSLTQNTGELFF. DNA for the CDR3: TGTGCCAGCAGCCTGACTCAGAACACCGGGGAGCTGTTTTTT.

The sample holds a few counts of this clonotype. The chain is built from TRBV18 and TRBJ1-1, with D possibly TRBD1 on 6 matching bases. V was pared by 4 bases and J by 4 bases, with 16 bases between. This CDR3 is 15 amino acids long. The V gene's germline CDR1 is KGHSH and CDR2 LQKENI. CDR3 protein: CASSREGGRVTEAFF. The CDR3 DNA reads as TGTGCCAGCTCACGGGAAGGGGGGCGCGTCACTGAAGCTTTCTTT.

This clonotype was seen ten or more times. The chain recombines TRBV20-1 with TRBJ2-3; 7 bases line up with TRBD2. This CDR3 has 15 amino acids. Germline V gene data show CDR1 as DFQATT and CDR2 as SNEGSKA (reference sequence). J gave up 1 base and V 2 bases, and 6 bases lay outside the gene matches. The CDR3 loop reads CSARRREGRTDTQYF. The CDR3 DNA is TGCAGTGCTAGACGGAGGGAGGGACGCACAGATACGCAGTATTTT.